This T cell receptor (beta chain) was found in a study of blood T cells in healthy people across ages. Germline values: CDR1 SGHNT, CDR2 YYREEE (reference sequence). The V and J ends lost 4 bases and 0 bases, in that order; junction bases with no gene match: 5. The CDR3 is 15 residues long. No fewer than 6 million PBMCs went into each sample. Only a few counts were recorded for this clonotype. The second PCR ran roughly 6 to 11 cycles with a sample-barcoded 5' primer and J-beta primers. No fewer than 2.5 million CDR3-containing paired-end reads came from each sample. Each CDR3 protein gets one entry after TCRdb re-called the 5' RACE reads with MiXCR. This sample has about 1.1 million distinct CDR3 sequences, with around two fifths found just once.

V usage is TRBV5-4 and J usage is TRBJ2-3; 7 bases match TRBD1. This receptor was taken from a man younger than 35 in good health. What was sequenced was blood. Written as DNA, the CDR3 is TGTGCCAGCAGCGCTGACAGGGTTAGCACAGATACGCAGTATTTT. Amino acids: CASSADRVSTDTQYF.